The sequence of this T cell receptor beta chain was determined in a study of blood T cell repertoires in COVID-19. Across the study: The United States, Italy and Spain supplied acute and convalescent COVID-19 samples.

This CDR3 comprises 16 residues. Germline CDR1 and CDR2: MGHRA and YSYEKL. V lost 4 bases to trimming and J lost 9 bases, with 22 bases between them. The study recruited people aged about 18 to 90 years across about two dozen US areas. TCRdb's table, derived via immunoSEQ multiplex PCR, lists solely in-frame clones and lacks some. This table has 200,000 to 250,000 clones, about nine tenths appearing once. This TCR came from a man younger than 35 with acute COVID-19. The sample consisted of PBMCs or T cells enriched from blood (not recorded which). The chain uses TRBV4-1 and TRBJ2-1; tentatively, D is TRBD1 (5 bases). In DNA, the CDR3 is TGCGCCAGCAGCCTAAAGGAAGGGGCCATTGGGTTTGAGCAGTTCTTC. Residues: CASSLKEGAIGFEQFF.